This T cell receptor beta chain was identified in a study of beta chain features in type 1 diabetes. General study results and limits: It was among patients, rather than healthy donors, that naive, central memory and Treg TCRB repertoires appeared more similar. A potential PCR bias toward shorter templates would be equal in patient and control samples. In type 1 diabetes patients, VDJ junctions had fewer insertions; deletions at these junctions were more frequent.

About this clone itself: Its matching antigen is unknown.

The investigators reverse transcribed all of the isolated RNA, so they sequenced expressed TCRB transcripts. The study sequenced naive, central memory and regulatory T cell samples to an average of about 3.8 million reads. Produced via immunoSEQ multiplex PCR; TCRdb's table is partial and in-frame only. The data show hundreds of thousands of clones, about 16% seen once. CDR1 and CDR2 from the germline V gene are MNHEY and SMNVEV (reference sequence). With V trimmed by 1 base and J by 5 bases, 24 bases remained unmatched. The CDR3 consists of 21 residues. V usage is TRBV27 and J usage is TRBJ2-5, with 8 bases fitting TRBD1. This TCR was sampled from a man between 18 and 35 years old in good health. Source material: naive CD4+ T cells from blood. The CDR3 reads CASSLYSLRTGWLHWDETQYF. Here the CDR3 DNA reads TGTGCCAGCAGTTTATATTCCCTCCGGACAGGGTGGCTACACTGGGATGAGACCCAGTACTTC.